This T cell receptor (beta chain) was captured by sequencing in a study of patients and donors after allogeneic stem cell transplantation. TCRdb reprocessed the RT-PCR reads with MiXCR, giving one entry per CDR3 protein. Here the sample spans 900,000 to 1,000,000 distinct CDR3 sequences, approximately 19% being singletons. The CDR3 runs 15 residues. V was clipped by 1 base and J by 3 bases, with 13 bases between them. CDR1 and CDR2 from the germline V gene are MNHEY and SMNVEV (reference sequence). This rearrangement joins TRBV27 to TRBJ2-7, with D tentatively TRBD1 (6 bases). The material sequenced was blood, either unsorted or a sorted T cell fraction (not recorded which). This clonotype was sampled from a human donor who was either an allogeneic HSCT recipient or a stem cell or donor lymphocyte infusion donor (not recorded which). It is not recorded whose cells these are; they may come from a transplant donor. The CDR3 sequence: CASSLLDRPRYEQYF. CDR3 coding DNA: TGTGCCAGCAGTTTATTAGACAGGCCTCGCTACGAGCAGTACTTC.